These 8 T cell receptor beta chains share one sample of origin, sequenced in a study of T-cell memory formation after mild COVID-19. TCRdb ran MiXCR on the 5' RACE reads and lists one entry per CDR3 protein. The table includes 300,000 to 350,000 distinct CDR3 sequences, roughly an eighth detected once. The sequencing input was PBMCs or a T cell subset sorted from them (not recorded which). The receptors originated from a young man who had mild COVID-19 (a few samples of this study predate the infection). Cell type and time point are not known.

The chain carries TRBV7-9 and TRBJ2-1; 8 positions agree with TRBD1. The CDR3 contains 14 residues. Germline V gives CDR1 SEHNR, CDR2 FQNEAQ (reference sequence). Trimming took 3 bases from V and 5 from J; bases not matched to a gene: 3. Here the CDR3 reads CASSFGTGDNEQFF. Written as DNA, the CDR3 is TGTGCCAGCAGCTTTGGGACAGGCGACAATGAGCAGTTCTTC.

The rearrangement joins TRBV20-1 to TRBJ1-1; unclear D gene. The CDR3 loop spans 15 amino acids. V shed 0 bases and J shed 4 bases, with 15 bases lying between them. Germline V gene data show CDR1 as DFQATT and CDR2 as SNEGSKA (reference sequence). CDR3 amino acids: CSARDRVFSGTEAFF. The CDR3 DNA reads TGCAGTGCTAGAGATAGGGTGTTTTCGGGCACTGAAGCTTTCTTT.

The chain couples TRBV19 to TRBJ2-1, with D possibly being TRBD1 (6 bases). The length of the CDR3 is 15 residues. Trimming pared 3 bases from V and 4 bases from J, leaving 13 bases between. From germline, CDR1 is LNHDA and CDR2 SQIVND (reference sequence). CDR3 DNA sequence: TGTGCCAGTAGTATCCGGACAGCGCTATACAATGAGCAGTTCTTC. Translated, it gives CASSIRTALYNEQFF.

As DNA, the CDR3 is TGTGCCAGCAGTTACCGACTAGCCCGCGAGCAGTACTTC. Translated, it gives CASSYRLAREQYF. The chain joins TRBV6-5 to TRBJ2-7, with 7 bases aligning to TRBD2. CDR3 length: 13 amino acids. Trimming at V came to 2 bases and at J to 6 bases, leaving 4 bases not matched to a gene. Germline CDR1 reads MNHEY; CDR2 reads SVGAGI.

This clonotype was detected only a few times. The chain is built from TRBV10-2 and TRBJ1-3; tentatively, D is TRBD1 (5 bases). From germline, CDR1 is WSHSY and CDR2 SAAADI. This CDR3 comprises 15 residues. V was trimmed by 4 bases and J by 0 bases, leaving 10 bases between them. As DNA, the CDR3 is TGCGCCAGCAGTGCCTGGGACGGCTCTGGAAACACCATATATTTT. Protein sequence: CASSAWDGSGNTIYF.

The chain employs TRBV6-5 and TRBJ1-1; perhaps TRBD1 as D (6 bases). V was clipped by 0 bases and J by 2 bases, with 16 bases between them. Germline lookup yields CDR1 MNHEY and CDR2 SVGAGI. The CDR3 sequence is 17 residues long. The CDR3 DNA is TGTGCCAGCAGTTACTCGACAGGAGGGGGAATAAACACTGAAGCTTTCTTT. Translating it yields CASSYSTGGGINTEAFF.

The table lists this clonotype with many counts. The CDR3 here is CASSLASLAAQETQYF. In DNA form, the CDR3 reads TGCGCCAGCAGCTTGGCCTCCCTAGCGGCCCAAGAGACCCAGTACTTC. The gene calls are TRBV5-1 and TRBJ2-5; 7 bases agree with TRBD2. The CDR3 has 16 amino acids. V gave up 0 bases and J gave up 1 base; unmatched junction bases: 6. From germline, CDR1 is SGHRS and CDR2 YFSETQ.

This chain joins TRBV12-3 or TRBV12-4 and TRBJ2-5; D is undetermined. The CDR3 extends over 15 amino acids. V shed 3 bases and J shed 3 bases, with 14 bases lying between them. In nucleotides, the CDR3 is TGTGCCAGCAGTTTGCCCTGGACGGCAAAAGAGACCCAGTACTTC. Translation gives CASSLPWTAKETQYF.